The T cell receptor beta chain under discussion was sequenced for a study of beta chain features in type 1 diabetes. Broader study findings: A potential PCR bias toward shorter templates would be equal in patient and control samples. VDJ junctions from type 1 diabetes patients carried fewer insertions and larger deletions.

The CDR3 is made up of 15 amino acids. Germline trimming cut 6 bases from V and 7 bases from J; bases unmatched to any gene: 12. Germline V CDR1 and CDR2: MDHEN, SYDVKM. What was sequenced were expressed TCRB transcripts, since all of the isolated RNA had been reverse transcribed. The table came from immunoSEQ multiplex PCR; TCRdb's copy has only in-frame clones and leaves some out. This sample carries 150,000 to 190,000 clones, 8.1% of them seen once, and the ten largest clones take about 0.6%. In regard to this clone: What it recognizes is unknown. In the same sample, other DNA sequences code for this CDR3.

This receptor was identified in a man between 18 and 35 years old in good health. What was sequenced was central memory CD4+ T cells from blood. The J gene is TRBJ1-5, the V gene TRBV28, with 7 bases aligning to TRBD1. CDR3 DNA sequence: TGTGCCAGCAGCCCACAGACAGGGTGGGGGCAGCCCCAGCATTTT. Protein sequence: CASSPQTGWGQPQHF.